The present entry profiles one TCR beta chain with its context. Its antigen is as yet unknown. Germline values: CDR1 LNHNV, CDR2 YYDKDF (reference sequence). The CDR3 has 12 amino acids. Trimming removed 0 bases from V and 4 bases from J, with 3 bases in between. PCR was performed using 60 Vbeta and 13 Jbeta primers. Only in-frame clones appear in the TCRdb table, and some are missing; sequencing was by immunoSEQ multiplex PCR. There are 150,000 to 200,000 clones in the sample; 75% to 90% occur only once, and over 0.85% lies in the top ten. This sample stems from a study of cytomegalovirus exposure and HLA in healthy donors. Findings of the study overall: A later analysis reported that several of the most significant clusters appeared to be linked to common viral pathogens, among them Epstein-Barr virus. A later analysis linked roughly 17,000 TCR beta sequences to HLA alleles at 0.05 false discovery rate.

Sequenced: PBMCs. The receptor comes from a girl aged 2 to 9 in good health and CMV-seropositive. This chain joins TRBV15 and TRBJ2-5; D call uncertain. CDR3 in DNA: TGTGCCACCAGCAGAGATCGAGAGACCCAGTACTTC. This gives the protein CATSRDRETQYF.